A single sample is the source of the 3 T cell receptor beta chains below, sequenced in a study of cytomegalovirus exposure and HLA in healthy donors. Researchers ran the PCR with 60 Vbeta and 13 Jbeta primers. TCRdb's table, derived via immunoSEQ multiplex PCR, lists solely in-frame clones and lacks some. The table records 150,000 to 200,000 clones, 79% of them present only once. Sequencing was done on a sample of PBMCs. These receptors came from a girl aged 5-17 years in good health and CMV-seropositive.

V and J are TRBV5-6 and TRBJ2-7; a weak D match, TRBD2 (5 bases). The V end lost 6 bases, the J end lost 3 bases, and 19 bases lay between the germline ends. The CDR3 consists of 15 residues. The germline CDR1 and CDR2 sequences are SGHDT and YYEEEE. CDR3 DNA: TGTGCCAGCACCCGGTGGGCGCTGGAGGACTACGAGCAGTACTTC. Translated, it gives CASTRWALEDYEQYF.

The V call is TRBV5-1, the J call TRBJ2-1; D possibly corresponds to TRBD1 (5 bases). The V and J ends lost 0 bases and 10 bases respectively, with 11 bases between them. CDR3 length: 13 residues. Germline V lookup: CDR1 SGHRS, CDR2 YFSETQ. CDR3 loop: CASSLDGRQEQFF. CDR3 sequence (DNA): TGCGCCAGCAGCTTGGATGGGCGACAGGAGCAGTTCTTC.

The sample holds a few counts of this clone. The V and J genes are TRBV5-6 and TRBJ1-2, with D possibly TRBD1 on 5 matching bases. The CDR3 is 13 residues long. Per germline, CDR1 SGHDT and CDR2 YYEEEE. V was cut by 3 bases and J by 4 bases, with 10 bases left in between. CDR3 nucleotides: TGTGCCAGCAGCTGGGGTGACAGCTATGGCTACACCTTC. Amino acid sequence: CASSWGDSYGYTF.